In its sample, the clone carrying this TCR beta chain was seen many times. The antigen remains unidentified. Division of CD4+ cells produced a CD45RA+ naive subset and a CD45RA-negative memory subset. This sample stems from a study of shared clonotypes between healthy human individuals. Study findings and constraints: Compared with memory subsets, naive subsets generally had larger estimated richness. Compared with clonotypes that all four donors shared, non-shared clonotypes had lower generation probabilities.

In the original workflow: ImmunoSEQ output held junction-only sequences without quality scores, so filtering differed. Only in-frame clones appear in the TCRdb table, and some are missing; sequencing was by immunoSEQ multiplex PCR. V, J and clone size are those of that table, while D and trimming were read from the DNA. The table includes about 230,000 clones, 65% detected once. The specimen was memory CD4+ T cells sorted from blood. The subset: CD45RA-negative fraction. The sequence was obtained from a man younger than 45 in good health.

Written as DNA, the CDR3 is TGCAGCGTTGAGGGACAGTTGAGGGGCTATGGCTACACCTTC. The encoded protein is CSVEGQLRGYGYTF. The chain uses TRBV29-1 and TRBJ1-2; 7 bases match TRBD1. The J segment lost 4 bases and the V segment lost 3 bases, leaving 8 bases of the junction unmatched. Per the germline V gene, CDR1 is SQVTM and CDR2 is ANQGSEA. This CDR3 comprises 14 residues.